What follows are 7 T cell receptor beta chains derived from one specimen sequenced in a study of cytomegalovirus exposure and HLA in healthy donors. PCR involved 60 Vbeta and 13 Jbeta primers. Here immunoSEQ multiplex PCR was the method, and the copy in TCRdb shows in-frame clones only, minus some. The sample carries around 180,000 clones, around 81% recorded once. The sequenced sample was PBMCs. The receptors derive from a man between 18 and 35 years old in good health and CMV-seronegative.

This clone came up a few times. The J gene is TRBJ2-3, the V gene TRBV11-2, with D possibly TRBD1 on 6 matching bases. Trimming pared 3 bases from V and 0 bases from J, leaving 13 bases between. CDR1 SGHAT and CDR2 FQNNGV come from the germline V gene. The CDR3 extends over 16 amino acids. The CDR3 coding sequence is TGTGCCAGCAGCTTGGCCAACAGGGTGAGCACAGATACGCAGTATTTT. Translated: CASSLANRVSTDTQYF.

CDR3 sequence (DNA): TGTGCCAGCAGTTTCTATGGGACAGGGAACACCGGGGAGCTGTTTTTT. Translation: CASSFYGTGNTGELFF. This chain links TRBV27 with TRBJ2-2; 8 bases match TRBD1. Germline CDR1 is MNHEY and CDR2 is SMNVEV (reference sequence). V shed 3 bases and J 1 base; nucleotides not matched to a gene: 4. This CDR3 region has 16 residues.

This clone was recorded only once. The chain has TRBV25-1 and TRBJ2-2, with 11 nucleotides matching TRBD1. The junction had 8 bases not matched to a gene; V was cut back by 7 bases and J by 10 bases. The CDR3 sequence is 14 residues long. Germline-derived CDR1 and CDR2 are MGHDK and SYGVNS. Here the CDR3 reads CASNADRGPEELFF. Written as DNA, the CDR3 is TGTGCCAGCAACGCGGACAGGGGGCCCGAGGAGCTGTTTTTT.

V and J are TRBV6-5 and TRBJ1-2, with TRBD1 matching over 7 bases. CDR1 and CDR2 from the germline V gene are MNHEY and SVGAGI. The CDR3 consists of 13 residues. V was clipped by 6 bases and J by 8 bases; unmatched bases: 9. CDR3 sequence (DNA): TGTGCCAGCAGGGCTACAGGGGCGCAAGGCTACACCTTC. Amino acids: CASRATGAQGYTF.

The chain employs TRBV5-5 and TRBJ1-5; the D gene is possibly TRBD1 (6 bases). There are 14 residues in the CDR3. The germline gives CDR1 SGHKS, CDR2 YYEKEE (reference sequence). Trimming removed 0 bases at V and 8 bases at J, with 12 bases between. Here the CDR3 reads CASSLDRVSEPQHF. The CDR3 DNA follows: TGTGCCAGCAGCTTGGACAGGGTATCGGAGCCCCAGCATTTT.

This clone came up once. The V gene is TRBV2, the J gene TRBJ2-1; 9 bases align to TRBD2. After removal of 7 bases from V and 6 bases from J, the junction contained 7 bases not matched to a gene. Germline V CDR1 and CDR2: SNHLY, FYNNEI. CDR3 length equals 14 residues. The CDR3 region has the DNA TGTGCCAGCAACCCGGGACTAGCCGTCAATGAGCAGTTCTTC. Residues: CASNPGLAVNEQFF.

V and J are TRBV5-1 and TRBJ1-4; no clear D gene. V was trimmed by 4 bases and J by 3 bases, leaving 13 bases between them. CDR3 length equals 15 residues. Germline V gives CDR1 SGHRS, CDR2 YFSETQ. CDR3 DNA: TGCGCCAGCAGCGAGAAAACAGCACCTAATGAAAAACTGTTTTTT. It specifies CASSEKTAPNEKLFF.